The sequence of this T cell receptor (beta chain) was determined in a study of CD8 T cells in Susac syndrome (dated by TCRdb to about 2019). Some background on the complete study: Whether CD8+ T cell activation and differentiation in Susac syndrome was antigen driven was tested using repertoire sequencing.

Peripheral blood CD8+ and CD4+ T cells from healthy donors, Susac syndrome patients and multiple sclerosis patients were profiled using high-throughput TCR beta sequencing. Healthy donors were age- and sex-matched controls. Bulk CD8+ and CD4+ T cells were purified by magnetic negative isolation, while CD8+ TEMRA cells were enriched using FACS. Blood was drawn into EDTA tubes, processed within 24 hours, and PBMCs were isolated by density gradient centrifugation. PBMCs intended for TCR sequencing were frozen in liquid nitrogen and were later thawed in a 37 degrees C water bath. The sorted or isolated CD4+, CD8+ and CD8+ TEMRA cells had a purity of 90% or higher. A remark on this clonotype: Its antigen is unknown. Base qualities are not at hand, and no much larger clone is one base apart.

Results and caveats for the whole study, not just this receptor: The TCR sequencing and HLA analysis was acknowledged to have included a relatively small number of individuals.

Inclusive of the bounding cysteine and phenylalanine, the CDR3 is 11 residues long. This entry keeps only the CDR3 DNA: 33 bases, framed from base 1. V lost 4 bases and J lost 5 bases; the stretch between them is 8 bases long. Based on the germline V gene (reference sequence), the CDR1 and CDR2 sequences are DFQATT and SNEGSKA. RNA was extracted using the RNeasy kit, and about 0.5 to 1 microgram was reverse transcribed with random hexamers. The immunoSEQ multiplex PCR assay, covering 54 Vbeta and 13 Jbeta segments, was used to amplify TCR beta CDR3 regions. Bias from PCR amplification was corrected by using a synthetic template baseline for primer optimization and for computational correction. In the source study's methods: Only productive sequences were kept, with reads annotated to V, D and J genes according to IMGT and analyzed in immunoSEQ Analyzer. To calculate clonality, Shannon entropy was normalized by log2 of the number of productive unique sequences and then subtracted from one. For each patient and control, public and private clones were evaluated within the 100 most prevalent clones. Susac-specific clones were defined as absent from healthy and MS cohorts, 850 to 1,300 published viral clones and other ImmuneACCESS disease sequences. Using fastp trimming at Q25 and MiXCR clonotype assembly, TCRdb reanalyzed the public sequencing data and kept in-frame beta chains. Rows are unified per CDR3 protein, each entry keeping the most common DNA and genes. TCRdb, rather than the study authors, made the V and J calls. The sample has 120,000 to 150,000 distinct CDR3 sequences on record, roughly 94% of them singletons. Roughly 0.083% of the sample rests with the top ten.

The receptor chain draws on TRBV20-1 and TRBJ1-1; tentative D gene TRBD1, with 5 bases matching. The TCR sequence derives from a human donor in good health. Sequenced: CD4+ T cells from PBMCs. The nucleotide sequence is TGCAGTGCTACCAGGGAGACTGAAGCTTTCTTT. Its product reads: CSATRETEAFF.